Below, one TCR beta chain is given with its context. The antigen remains unidentified. The CDR3 has 14 amino acids. Looked up from germline, CDR1 is ENHRY and CDR2 is SYGVKD. V gave up 6 bases and J gave up 2 bases; unmatched junction bases: 7. Profiled with immunoSEQ multiplex PCR; TCRdb holds only in-frame clones, not every one. The sample has roughly 180,000 clones, around four fifths seen once; the top ten hold less than 9%. The donors were members of the roughly 120-subject validation cohort (separate from the approximately 730-subject first cohort). The data were obtained in a study of cytomegalovirus exposure and HLA in healthy donors. Study-wide findings and caveats: As was reported, the classifier diagnosed cytomegalovirus status with high specificity and sensitivity. According to a subsequent analysis, TCR clusters identified in the first cohort showed a tendency to co-occur across the roughly 120 validation repertoires. Associated with cytomegalovirus, according to the listing, were around 160 TCR beta chains.

The TCR sequence derives from a man younger than 30 in good health and CMV-seropositive. Source material: PBMCs. This chain links TRBV10-3 with TRBJ2-7, with 7 positions matching TRBD2. CDR3 nucleotides: TGTGCCATCAGAGGACTAGACCCGGCCTACGAGCAGTACTTC. Its protein is CAIRGLDPAYEQYF.